A single sample is the source of the 3 T cell receptor beta chains below, sequenced in a study of blood T cells in healthy people across ages. Next came a second PCR, run for about 6 to 11 cycles, which used a sample-barcoded 5' primer along with a J-beta primer mix. TCRdb processed the 5' RACE reads anew with MiXCR; each CDR3 protein has one entry. This repertoire shows hundreds of thousands of distinct CDR3 sequences, 40% to 50% found once; its top ten account for approximately 19%. Specimen: blood. All receptors derive from a man in his 60s in good health.

In regard to this clonotype: Given a much more abundant clone one base away, this may be a read error. The genes are TRBV5-4 and TRBJ2-5; 9 nucleotides agree with TRBD1. Near its end, the DNA agrees better with TRBJ2-7, so the J call may be wrong. This CDR3 has 15 residues. CDR1 is SGHNT and CDR2 is YYREEE in the germline V gene (reference sequence). CDR3 amino acids: CASSPYWGQGNEQYF. Here the CDR3 DNA reads TGTGCCAGCAGCCCATATTGGGGACAGGGTAACGAGCAGTACTTC.

The genes are TRBV12-3 or TRBV12-4 and TRBJ2-5; 7 positions agree with TRBD2. The CDR3 loop spans 16 amino acids. After removal of 5 bases from V and 5 bases from J, the junction contained 14 bases not matched to a gene. The CDR3 region has the DNA TGTGCCAGCAGTCCGGGGGGATGGGGGGTGCAGGAGACCCAGTACTTC. This codes for CASSPGGWGVQETQYF.

V and J are TRBV7-9 and TRBJ2-3, with TRBD2 matching over 9 bases. V gave up 11 bases and J gave up 6 bases; unmatched junction bases: 15. The germline V gene has CDR1 SEHNR and CDR2 FQNEAQ (reference sequence). The CDR3 loop spans 15 amino acids. CDR3 in amino acids: CAGQERGDPPDTQYF. The CDR3 nucleotides are TGTGCCGGTCAAGAGCGGGGGGACCCGCCGGATACGCAGTATTTT.